This T cell receptor beta chain was captured in a study of shared clonotypes between healthy human individuals. Note on this clone: The same CDR3 is also encoded by other DNA sequences in this sample.

Germline V gene data show CDR1 as SGHRS and CDR2 as YFSETQ. Trimming took off 4 bases at V and 4 bases at J, with 11 bases between the two ends. The CDR3 consists of 13 residues. In the original processing: There were no quality scores in the junction-only immunoSEQ sequences, so filtering differed. TCRdb's copy holds only in-frame clones and misses some; the assay was immunoSEQ multiplex PCR. From that table come the V and J calls and clone size; the DNA was used to work out D and trimming. Of some 2,100,000 clones detected, nearly 97% appear once; the ten largest clones hold approximately 0.13%. This receptor was obtained from a man younger than 35 in good health. The sample comprised naive CD4+ T cells sorted from blood. Documented subset: CD45RA+ positively selected. The chain is built from TRBV5-1 and TRBJ2-5; maybe TRBD1 (5 bases). The CDR3, as DNA: TGCGCCAGCAGCATTCAGGGTGGAGAGACCCAGTACTTC. Amino acid sequence: CASSIQGGETQYF.